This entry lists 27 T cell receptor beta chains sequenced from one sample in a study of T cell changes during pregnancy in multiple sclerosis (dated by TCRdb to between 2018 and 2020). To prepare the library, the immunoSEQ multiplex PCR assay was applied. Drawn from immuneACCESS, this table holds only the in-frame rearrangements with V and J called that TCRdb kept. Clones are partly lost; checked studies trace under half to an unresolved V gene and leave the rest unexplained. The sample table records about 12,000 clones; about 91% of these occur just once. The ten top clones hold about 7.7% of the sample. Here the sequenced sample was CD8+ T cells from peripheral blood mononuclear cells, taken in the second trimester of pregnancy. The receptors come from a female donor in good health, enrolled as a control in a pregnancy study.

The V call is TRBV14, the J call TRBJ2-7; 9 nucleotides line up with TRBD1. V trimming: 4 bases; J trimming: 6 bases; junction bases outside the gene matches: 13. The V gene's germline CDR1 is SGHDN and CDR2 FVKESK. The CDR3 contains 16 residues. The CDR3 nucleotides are TGTGCCAGCAGCCCCTCGTGGGGACAGGGCTTGGGCGAGCAGTACTTC. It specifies CASSPSWGQGLGEQYF.

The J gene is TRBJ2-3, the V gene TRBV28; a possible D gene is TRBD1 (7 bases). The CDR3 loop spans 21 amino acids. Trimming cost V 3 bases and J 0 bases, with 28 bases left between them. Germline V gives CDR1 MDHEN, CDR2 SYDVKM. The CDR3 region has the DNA TGTGCCAGCAGTTTGGGGTACTACGCGGGACAGAGAGAACCTAGCACAGATACGCAGTATTTT. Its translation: CASSLGYYAGQREPSTDTQYF.

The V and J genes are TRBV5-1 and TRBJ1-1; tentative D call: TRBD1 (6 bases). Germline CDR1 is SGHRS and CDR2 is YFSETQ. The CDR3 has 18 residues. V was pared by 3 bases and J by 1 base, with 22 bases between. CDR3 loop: CASSWSRDKGGGNTEAFF. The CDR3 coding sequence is TGCGCCAGCAGCTGGTCCCGGGACAAGGGCGGAGGGAACACTGAAGCTTTCTTT.

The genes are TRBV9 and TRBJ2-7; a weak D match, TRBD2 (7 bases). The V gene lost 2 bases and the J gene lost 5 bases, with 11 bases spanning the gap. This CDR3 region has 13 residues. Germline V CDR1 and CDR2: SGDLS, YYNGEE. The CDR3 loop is CASSVGGANEQYF. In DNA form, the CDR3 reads TGTGCCAGCAGCGTTGGGGGGGCAAACGAGCAGTACTTC.

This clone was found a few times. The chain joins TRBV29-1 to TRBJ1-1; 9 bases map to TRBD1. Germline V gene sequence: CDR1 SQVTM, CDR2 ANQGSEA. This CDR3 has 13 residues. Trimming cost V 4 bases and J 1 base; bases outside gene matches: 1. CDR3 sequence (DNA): TGCAGCGTTGTGGGACAGGGGAACACTGAAGCTTTCTTT. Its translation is CSVVGQGNTEAFF.

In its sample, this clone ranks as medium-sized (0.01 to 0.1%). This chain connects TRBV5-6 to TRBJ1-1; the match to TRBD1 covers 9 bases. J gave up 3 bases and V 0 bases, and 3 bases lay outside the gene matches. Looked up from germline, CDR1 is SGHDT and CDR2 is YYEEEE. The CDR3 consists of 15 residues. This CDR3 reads CASSLGTGGYTEAFF. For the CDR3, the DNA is TGTGCCAGCAGCTTGGGAACAGGGGGCTACACTGAAGCTTTCTTT. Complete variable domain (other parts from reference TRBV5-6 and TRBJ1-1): DAGVTQSPTHLIKTRGQQVTLRCSPKSGHDTVSWYQQALGQGPQFIFQYYEEEERQRGNFPDRFSGHQFPNYSSELNVNALLLGDSALYLCASSLGTGGYTEAFFGQGTRLTVV.

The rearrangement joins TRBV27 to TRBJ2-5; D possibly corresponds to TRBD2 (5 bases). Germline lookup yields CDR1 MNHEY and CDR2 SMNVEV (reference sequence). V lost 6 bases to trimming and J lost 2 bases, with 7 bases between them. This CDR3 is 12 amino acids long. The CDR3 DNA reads TGTGCCAGCAGAGGACTGCAAGAGACCCAGTACTTC. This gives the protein CASRGLQETQYF.

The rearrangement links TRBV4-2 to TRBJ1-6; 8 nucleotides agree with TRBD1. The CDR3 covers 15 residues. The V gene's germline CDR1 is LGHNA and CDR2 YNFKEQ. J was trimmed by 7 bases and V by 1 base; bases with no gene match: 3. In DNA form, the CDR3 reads TGTGCCAGCAGCCAAGGGACAGGGTCGAATTCACCCCTCCACTTT. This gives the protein CASSQGTGSNSPLHF.

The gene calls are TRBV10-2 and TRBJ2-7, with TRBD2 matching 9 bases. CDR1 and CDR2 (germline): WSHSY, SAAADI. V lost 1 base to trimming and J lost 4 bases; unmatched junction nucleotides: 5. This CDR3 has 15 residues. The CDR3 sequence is CASSELAGGPYEQYF. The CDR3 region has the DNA TGCGCCAGCAGTGAGTTGGCGGGGGGGCCGTACGAGCAGTACTTC.

DNA of the CDR3: TGTGCCAGCAGCCCATTTATCCCCCAGGTGCTCTCTGGAAACACCATATATTTT. Its protein product is CASSPFIPQVLSGNTIYF. The V gene is TRBV28, the J gene TRBJ1-3, with D unresolved. This CDR3 spans 18 amino acids. V was cut by 6 bases and J by 0 bases, with 21 bases left in between. From germline, CDR1 is MDHEN and CDR2 SYDVKM.

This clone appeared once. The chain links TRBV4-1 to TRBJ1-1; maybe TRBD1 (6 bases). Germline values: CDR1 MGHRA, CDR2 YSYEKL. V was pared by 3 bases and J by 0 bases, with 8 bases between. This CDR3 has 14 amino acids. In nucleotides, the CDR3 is TGCGCCAGCAGCCATGCAGGGGTGAACACTGAAGCTTTCTTT. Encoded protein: CASSHAGVNTEAFF.

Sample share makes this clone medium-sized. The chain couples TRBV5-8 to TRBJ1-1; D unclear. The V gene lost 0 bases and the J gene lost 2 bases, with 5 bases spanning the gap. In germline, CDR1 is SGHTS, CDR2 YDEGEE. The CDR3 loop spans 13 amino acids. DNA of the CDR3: TGTGCCAGCAGCTTGGCAGGCAACACTGAAGCTTTCTTT. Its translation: CASSLAGNTEAFF.

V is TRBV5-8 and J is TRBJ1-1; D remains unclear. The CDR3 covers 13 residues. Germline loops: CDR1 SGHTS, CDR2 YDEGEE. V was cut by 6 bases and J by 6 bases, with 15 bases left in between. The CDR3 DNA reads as TGTGCCAGCAAGTGGGGAAGGAGGGCTGAAGCTTTCTTT. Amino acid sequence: CASKWGRRAEAFF.

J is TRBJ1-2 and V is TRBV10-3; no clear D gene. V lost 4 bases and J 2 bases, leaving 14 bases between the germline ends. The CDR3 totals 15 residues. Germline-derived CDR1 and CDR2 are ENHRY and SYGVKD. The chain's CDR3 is CAISGRRHLNYGYTF. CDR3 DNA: TGTGCCATCAGTGGTCGAAGACACCTGAACTATGGCTACACCTTC.

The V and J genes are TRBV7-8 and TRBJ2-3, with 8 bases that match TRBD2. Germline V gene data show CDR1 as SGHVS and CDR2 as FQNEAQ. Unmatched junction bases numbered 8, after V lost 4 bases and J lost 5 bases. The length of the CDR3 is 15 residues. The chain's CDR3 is CASSYTSGGLDTQYF. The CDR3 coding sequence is TGTGCCAGCAGCTATACCAGCGGGGGACTAGATACGCAGTATTTT.

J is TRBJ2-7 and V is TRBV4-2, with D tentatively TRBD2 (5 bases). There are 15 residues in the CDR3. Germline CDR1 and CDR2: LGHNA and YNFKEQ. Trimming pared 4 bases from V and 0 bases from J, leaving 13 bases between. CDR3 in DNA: TGTGCCAGCAGCCCGACTAAGACCTTCTCCTACGAGCAGTACTTC. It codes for CASSPTKTFSYEQYF.

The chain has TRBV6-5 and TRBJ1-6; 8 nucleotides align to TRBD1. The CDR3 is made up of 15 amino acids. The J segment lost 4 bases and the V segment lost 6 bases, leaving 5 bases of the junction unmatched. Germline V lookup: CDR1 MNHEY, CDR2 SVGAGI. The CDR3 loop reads CASRHGTGYNSPLHF. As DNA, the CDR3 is TGTGCCAGCAGACACGGGACAGGTTATAATTCACCCCTCCACTTT.

The CDR3 spells CASSPPGLTNTGELFF. The CDR3 DNA reads as TGTGCCAGCAGCCCCCCGGGACTTACGAACACCGGGGAGCTGTTTTTT. V and J are TRBV11-2 and TRBJ2-2; D is perhaps TRBD2 (6 bases). CDR1 SGHAT and CDR2 FQNNGV come from the germline V gene. Between the trimmed V and J ends, which lost 5 bases and 0 bases, there was a span of 13 bases. The CDR3 totals 16 residues.

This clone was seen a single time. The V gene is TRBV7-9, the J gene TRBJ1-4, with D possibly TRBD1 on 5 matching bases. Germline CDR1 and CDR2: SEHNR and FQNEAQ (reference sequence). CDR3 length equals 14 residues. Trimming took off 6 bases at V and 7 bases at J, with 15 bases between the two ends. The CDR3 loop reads CASRGSGESEKLFF. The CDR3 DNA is TGTGCCAGCAGGGGGTCGGGGGAGAGTGAAAAACTGTTTTTT.

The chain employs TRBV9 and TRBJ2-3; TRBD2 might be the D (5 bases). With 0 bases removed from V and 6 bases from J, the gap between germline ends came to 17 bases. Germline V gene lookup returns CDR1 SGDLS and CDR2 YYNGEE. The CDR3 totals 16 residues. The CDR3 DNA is TGTGCCAGCAGCGTAGGTGGAGGCGGGCCGGAGGATACGCAGTATTTT. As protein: CASSVGGGGPEDTQYF.

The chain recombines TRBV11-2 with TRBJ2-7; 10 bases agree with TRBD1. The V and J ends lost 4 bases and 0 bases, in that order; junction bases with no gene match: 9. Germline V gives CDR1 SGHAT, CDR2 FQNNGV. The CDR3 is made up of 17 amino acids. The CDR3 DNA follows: TGTGCCAGCAGCTCCTCGACAGGGGGCCTCCTCTCCTACGAGCAGTACTTC. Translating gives CASSSSTGGLLSYEQYF.

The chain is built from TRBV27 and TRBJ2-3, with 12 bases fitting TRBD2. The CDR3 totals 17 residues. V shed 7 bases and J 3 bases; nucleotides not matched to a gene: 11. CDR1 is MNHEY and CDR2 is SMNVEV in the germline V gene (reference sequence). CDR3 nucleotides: TGTGCCAGCACTCCTAGCGGGGGGGCCGTAGGGACAGATACGCAGTATTTT. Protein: CASTPSGGAVGTDTQYF.

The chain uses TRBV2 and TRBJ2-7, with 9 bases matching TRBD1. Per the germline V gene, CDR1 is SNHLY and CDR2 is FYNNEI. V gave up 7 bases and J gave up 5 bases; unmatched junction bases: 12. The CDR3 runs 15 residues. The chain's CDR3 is CASTGEGTGPHEQYF. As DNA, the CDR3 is TGTGCCAGCACTGGCGAAGGGACAGGGCCCCACGAGCAGTACTTC.

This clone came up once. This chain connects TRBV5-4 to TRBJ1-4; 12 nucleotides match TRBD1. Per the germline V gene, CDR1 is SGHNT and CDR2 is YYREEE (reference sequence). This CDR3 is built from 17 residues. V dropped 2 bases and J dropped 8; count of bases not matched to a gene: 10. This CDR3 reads CASSLPGQGALKEKLFF. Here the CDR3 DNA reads TGTGCCAGCAGCTTACCGGGACAGGGGGCGTTAAAAGAAAAACTGTTTTTT.

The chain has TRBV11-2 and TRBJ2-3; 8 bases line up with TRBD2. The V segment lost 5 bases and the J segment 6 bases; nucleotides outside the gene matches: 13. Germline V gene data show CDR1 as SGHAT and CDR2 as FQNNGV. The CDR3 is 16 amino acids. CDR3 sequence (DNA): TGTGCCAGCAGCCCCCATATAGCGGGACGGGTGGATACGCAGTATTTT. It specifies CASSPHIAGRVDTQYF.

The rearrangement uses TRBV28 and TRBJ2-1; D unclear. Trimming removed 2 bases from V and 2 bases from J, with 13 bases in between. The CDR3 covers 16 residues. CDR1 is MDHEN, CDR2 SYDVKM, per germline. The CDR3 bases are TGTGCCAGCAGTTTAGTCCTTTCTTCTGCCTACAATGAGCAGTTCTTC. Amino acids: CASSLVLSSAYNEQFF.

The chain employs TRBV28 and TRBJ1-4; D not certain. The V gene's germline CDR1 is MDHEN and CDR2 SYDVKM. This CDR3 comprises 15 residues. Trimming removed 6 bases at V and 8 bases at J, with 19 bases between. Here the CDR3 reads CASSETTMGGEKLFF. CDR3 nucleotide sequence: TGTGCCAGCAGCGAAACCACAATGGGAGGAGAAAAACTGTTTTTT.